The 9 T cell receptor beta chains listed next were all sequenced from one sample in a study of blood T cell repertoires in COVID-19 (dated by TCRdb to between 2020 and 2021). Library prep was done by the immunoSEQ multiplex PCR assay. What TCRdb holds here is the immuneACCESS table cut down to in-frame rearrangements. Part of the clones is not present; checked against another copy, under half of the missing clones reflect an unresolved V gene, and the others are unexplained. Present in this sample are some 260,000 clones, around 80% of which were seen just once. The ten largest clones represent roughly 4% of the sample. Sequenced sample: PBMCs or T cells enriched from blood (not recorded which). Receptor source: a man aged 25 to 45 with acute COVID-19.

The chain uses TRBV7-8 and TRBJ2-5; possible D gene TRBD2, 6 bases. This CDR3 has 20 residues. Trimming left V 5 bases short and J 1 base short, with 29 bases between. Germline V gene sequence: CDR1 SGHVS, CDR2 FQNEAQ. CDR3 loop: CASSPQATLSAGTSQETQYF. The CDR3 DNA is TGTGCCAGCAGCCCACAGGCGACTCTGTCCGCGGGGACTTCCCAAGAGACCCAGTACTTC.

Only a few counts were recorded for this clone. The V call is TRBV9, the J call TRBJ2-3; TRBD2 matches 10 bases. Germline V gene lookup returns CDR1 SGDLS and CDR2 YYNGEE. The CDR3 runs 15 residues. The V and J ends lost 4 bases and 3 bases, in that order; junction bases with no gene match: 5. The chain's CDR3 is CASSPPSGGTDTQYF. The DNA for the CDR3 is TGTGCCAGCAGCCCCCCTAGCGGGGGAACAGATACGCAGTATTTT.

V usage is TRBV11-3 and J usage is TRBJ2-3, with 9 positions matching TRBD2. CDR3 length equals 14 residues. V dropped 1 base and J dropped 5; count of bases not matched to a gene: 1. Looked up from germline, CDR1 is SGHNT and CDR2 is YENEEA. CDR3 in DNA: TGTGCCAGCAGCTTAGGAGCGGGAGGAGATACGCAGTATTTT. The encoded protein is CASSLGAGGDTQYF.

This chain's CDR3 is CASNRQGTITEAFF. CDR3 in DNA: TGTGCCAGCAACAGACAGGGGACAATAACTGAAGCTTTCTTT. V and J are TRBV9 and TRBJ1-1; TRBD1 matches 8 bases. Trimming cost V 6 bases and J 5 bases; bases outside gene matches: 9. The germline CDR1 and CDR2 sequences are SGDLS and YYNGEE. The CDR3 contains 14 residues.

V is TRBV28 and J is TRBJ1-3, with TRBD1 as a possible D gene (6 bases). Germline CDR1 is MDHEN and CDR2 is SYDVKM. V was cut by 6 bases and J by 0 bases, with 21 bases left in between. The CDR3 sequence is 18 residues long. CDR3 sequence (DNA): TGTGCCAGCAGGTACAGGGTGCCCGCCTTACGCTCTGGAAACACCATATATTTT. It encodes CASRYRVPALRSGNTIYF.

This chain connects TRBV6-5 to TRBJ1-2, with TRBD1 as a possible D gene (5 bases). Germline CDR1 is MNHEY and CDR2 is SVGAGI. V lost 11 bases and J lost 7, with 23 bases in between. CDR3 length: 14 residues. CDR3 sequence reads: CASRRGGRLVGYTF. The DNA of the CDR3 is TGTGCCTCCCGGAGGGGAGGGCGGCTCGTTGGCTACACCTTC.

This rearrangement joins TRBV28 to TRBJ2-4, with 8 bases identical to TRBD2. The J segment lost 2 bases and the V segment lost 5 bases, leaving 17 bases of the junction unmatched. CDR3 length: 19 amino acids. Germline V gene lookup returns CDR1 MDHEN and CDR2 SYDVKM. The CDR3 protein is CASSGIGGALVLSKNIQYF. The CDR3 DNA reads TGTGCCAGCAGTGGGATCGGGGGGGCCCTAGTTCTATCCAAAAACATTCAGTACTTC.

This clone was recorded many times. The rearrangement joins TRBV5-1 to TRBJ1-1; maybe TRBD1 (6 bases). The CDR3 is made up of 14 amino acids. Germline V gene lookup returns CDR1 SGHRS and CDR2 YFSETQ. The V gene lost 4 bases and the J gene lost 4 bases, with 14 bases spanning the gap. This chain's CDR3 is CASSVTGWGTEAFF. In DNA form, the CDR3 reads TGCGCCAGCAGCGTTACAGGGTGGGGCACTGAAGCTTTCTTT.

This chain joins TRBV28 and TRBJ1-2; 7 bases are shared with TRBD1. With V trimmed by 6 bases and J by 6 bases, 4 bases remained unmatched. Germline CDR1 MDHEN, CDR2 SYDVKM. The CDR3 sequence is 12 residues long. In DNA, the CDR3 is TGTGCCAGCAGAACAGGGGTGGATGGCTACACCTTC. It encodes CASRTGVDGYTF.